Shown below are 14 T cell receptor beta chains from a single sample sequenced in a study of blood T cells in healthy people across ages. Then a second PCR, running about 6 to 12 cycles, was carried out with a sample-barcoded 5' primer and a J-beta primer mix. A single record per CDR3 protein comes from TCRdb applying MiXCR to the 5' RACE reads. The repertoire holds around 520,000 distinct CDR3 sequences, with roughly a quarter as singletons. Separately, the same data were catalogued under a study of T cells of mothers and their children.

Source material: blood. These receptor sequences come from a boy between 2 and 10 years old in good health.

This clonotype has only a few counts. The rearrangement links TRBV2 to TRBJ1-2; D possibly corresponds to TRBD1 (5 bases). The ends were cut back, 6 bases at V and 4 bases at J, with 12 bases in the middle. CDR1 is SNHLY, CDR2 FYNNEI, per germline. The CDR3 extends over 13 amino acids. In DNA, the CDR3 is TGTGCCAGCAGGGAGGGAGGGGCCTATGGCTACACCTTC. It translates to CASREGGAYGYTF.

In this sample, this clonotype turned up a few times. This chain joins TRBV15 and TRBJ2-3; 11 positions agree with TRBD2. Germline lookup yields CDR1 LNHNV and CDR2 YYDKDF (reference sequence). This CDR3 is 16 amino acids long. V shed 4 bases and J 2 bases; nucleotides not matched to a gene: 5. CDR3 coding DNA: TGTGCCACCAGCACCGGGACTAGCGGAGCCACAGATACGCAGTATTTT. Protein product: CATSTGTSGATDTQYF.

This clonotype turned up a few times. The rearrangement joins TRBV11-2 to TRBJ2-5; 8 positions match TRBD2. The trim removed 1 base at V and 4 bases at J, leaving 8 bases unmatched. Germline CDR1 is SGHAT and CDR2 is FQNNGV. The CDR3 has 16 residues. CDR3 loop: CASSLAGRGVRETQYF. The CDR3 DNA sequence: TGTGCCAGCAGCTTAGCCGGGAGGGGAGTCCGAGAGACCCAGTACTTC.

The V call is TRBV3-1, the J call TRBJ2-7, with no clear D. CDR1 LGHDT and CDR2 YNNKEL come from the germline V gene (reference sequence). V shed 4 bases and J shed 5 bases, with 9 bases lying between them. The CDR3 totals 12 residues. Here the CDR3 reads CASSRWNNEQYF. In DNA, the CDR3 is TGTGCCAGCAGCCGTTGGAACAACGAGCAGTACTTC.

The V call is TRBV6-6, the J call TRBJ2-1; 9 bases align to TRBD2. Germline V gene data show CDR1 as MNHNY and CDR2 as SVGAGI (reference sequence). J was trimmed by 10 bases and V by 9 bases; bases with no gene match: 13. This CDR3 contains 14 residues. The CDR3 DNA follows: TGTGCCAGTGCCGGGACTAGCCCCTCCGAGGAGCAGTTCTTC. It is translated as CASAGTSPSEEQFF.

This clonotype turned up a few times. V gene TRBV9 combines with J gene TRBJ1-3, with TRBD1 matching 7 bases. In germline, CDR1 is SGDLS, CDR2 YYNGEE. V dropped 0 bases and J dropped 2; count of bases not matched to a gene: 2. The CDR3 is 15 amino acids. CDR3 region: CASSVGTGPGNTIYF. The DNA of the CDR3 is TGTGCCAGCAGCGTAGGGACAGGACCTGGAAACACCATATATTTT. The full variable domain, its missing parts supplied by reference TRBV9 and TRBJ1-3, is DSGVTQTPKHLITATGQRVTLRCSPRSGDLSVYWYQQSLDQGLQFLIQYYNGEERAKGNILERFSAQQFPDLHSELNLSSLELGDSALYFCASSVGTGPGNTIYFGEGSWLTVV.

The chain couples TRBV6-2 or TRBV6-3 to TRBJ2-7; 13 positions match TRBD2. The junction had 3 bases not matched to a gene; V was cut back by 2 bases and J by 2 bases. The CDR3 is 16 amino acids. Looked up from germline, CDR1 is MNHEY and CDR2 is SVGEGT. In DNA, the CDR3 is TGTGCCAGCAGTTACCAACTAGCGGGAGGGACCTACGAGCAGTACTTC. This translates into CASSYQLAGGTYEQYF.

This clonotype has just a few counts. The V gene is TRBV12-5, the J gene TRBJ2-5, with 13 positions matching TRBD2. This CDR3 is 13 amino acids long. CDR1 and CDR2 from the germline V gene are LGHNT and FRNRAP. V shed 8 bases and J 4 bases; nucleotides not matched to a gene: 1. CDR3 in amino acids: CASRTSGRETQYF. DNA for the CDR3: TGTGCTAGTCGGACTAGCGGGAGAGAGACCCAGTACTTC. Drawing the rest from reference TRBV12-5 and TRBJ2-5, the complete variable domain is DARVTQTPRHKVTEMGQEVTMRCQPILGHNTVFWYRQTMMQGLELLAYFRNRAPLDDSGMPKDRFSAEMPDATLATLKIQPSEPRDSAVYFCASRTSGRETQYFGPGTRLLVL.

The chain links TRBV2 to TRBJ1-3; D gene uncertain. Germline V lookup: CDR1 SNHLY, CDR2 FYNNEI. V was trimmed by 6 bases and J by 2 bases, leaving 8 bases between them. The CDR3 length is 13 residues. The CDR3 nucleotides are TGTGCCAGCAGATCGGACGCTGGAAACACCATATATTTT. Protein product: CASRSDAGNTIYF.

This clonotype turned up a few times. CDR3 nucleotide sequence: TGTGCCAGCAGTTATATGGGTGAGACCCAGTACTTC. This sequence encodes CASSYMGETQYF. V and J are TRBV6-2 or TRBV6-3 and TRBJ2-5; D remains ambiguous. CDR3 size: 12 residues. CDR1 MNHEY and CDR2 SVGEGT come from the germline V gene. V shed 3 bases and J shed 5 bases, with 7 bases lying between them.

This clonotype was seen a few times. The V and J genes are TRBV7-2 and TRBJ2-3, with no clear D. This CDR3 spans 16 amino acids. V lost 3 bases to trimming and J lost 0 bases, with 13 bases between them. Per germline, CDR1 SGHTA and CDR2 FQGNSA. CDR3 residues: CASSLEPGRSTDTQYF. CDR3 coding DNA: TGTGCCAGCAGCTTGGAGCCAGGCAGAAGCACAGATACGCAGTATTTT.

V gene TRBV7-8 combines with J gene TRBJ2-5; the match to TRBD2 covers 11 bases. The J segment lost 7 bases and the V segment lost 5 bases, leaving 12 bases of the junction unmatched. Germline loops: CDR1 SGHVS, CDR2 FQNEAQ. The CDR3 is 16 residues long. The CDR3 sequence is CASSTLAGGPWGTQYF. In nucleotides, the CDR3 is TGTGCCAGCAGCACCTTAGCGGGGGGGCCCTGGGGGACCCAGTACTTC.

The chain carries TRBV29-1 and TRBJ2-4; 7 nucleotides agree with TRBD1. The germline V gene has CDR1 SQVTM and CDR2 ANQGSEA. Losses at the gene ends were 7 bases for V and 7 bases for J; bases not matched to a gene: 13. This CDR3 is built from 14 residues. CDR3 loop: CSAIDQSRGNIQYF. In DNA, the CDR3 is TGCAGCGCTATCGATCAATCCAGGGGGAACATTCAGTACTTC.

This clonotype was counted a few times. The gene calls are TRBV7-9 and TRBJ2-1, with TRBD2 as a possible D gene (6 bases). The CDR3 length is 14 residues. Germline lookup yields CDR1 SEHNR and CDR2 FQNEAQ (reference sequence). The V end was cut by 5 bases, the J end by 7 bases, with 15 bases between. The CDR3 DNA reads TGTGCCAGCAGCCACCGGGACTGGCAAAATGAGCAGTTCTTC. It codes for CASSHRDWQNEQFF.